This TCR beta chain was retrieved from a study of T cell repertoires in cytomegalovirus infection. About the research overall: Both recently identified HLA-C-restricted and well-studied HLA-B-restricted CMV epitopes were used in the study. Through public TCR beta signatures, both CMV infection and matching HLA type were indicated.

In TCRdb, the reads were re-called with MiXCR into one record per CDR3 protein. The sample gives roughly 150,000 distinct CDR3 sequences, about 32% of which show up once; about 56% is in the top ten. This clonotype was seen a few times. Its antigen is as yet unknown. Here the sequenced sample was CD8+ T cells from cultured PBMCs, taken from culture after CMV antigen stimulation. The sequence was obtained from a human donor in good health (CMV status not recorded). Some clones in this sample may be carry-over from other donors' samples.

In DNA, the CDR3 is TGTGCCAGTAGTATTGGCAGATCCACCGGGGAGCTGTTTTTT. Encoded protein: CASSIGRSTGELFF. The chain links TRBV19 to TRBJ2-2; D unresolved. From germline, CDR1 is LNHDA and CDR2 SQIVND (reference sequence). This CDR3 has 14 amino acids. Trimming pared 3 bases from V and 4 bases from J, leaving 9 bases between.